Presented here are 10 T cell receptor beta chains from one specimen sequenced in a study of blood T cell repertoires in COVID-19. Generated by immunoSEQ multiplex PCR, the TCRdb table keeps only in-frame clones and is missing some. The sample carries some 170,000 clones, more than 80% recorded once. The sample taken for sequencing was PBMCs or T cells enriched from blood (not recorded which). The receptors come from a man aged 40-55 years who had recovered from COVID-19.

This chain uses TRBV6-5 with TRBJ1-2, with unresolved D. V lost 0 bases and J lost 8, with 7 bases in between. The CDR3 is 12 residues long. Germline lookup yields CDR1 MNHEY and CDR2 SVGAGI. The CDR3 spells CASSYSMGGYTF. The CDR3 nucleotides read TGTGCCAGCAGTTACTCCATGGGCGGCTACACCTTC.

The chain combines TRBV5-1 with TRBJ1-4; no clear D gene. CDR1 SGHRS and CDR2 YFSETQ come from the germline V gene. Trimming cost V 3 bases and J 5 bases, with 20 bases left between them. The CDR3 runs 17 residues. CDR3 sequence: CASSSERVGDINEKLFF. The CDR3 DNA is TGCGCCAGCAGCTCAGAGAGGGTGGGAGATATAAATGAAAAACTGTTTTTT.

As for this clone: One junction end does not reproduce the germline sequence, and a read error may be involved. The rearrangement uses TRBV7-7 and TRBJ1-3; D is possibly TRBD1 (6 bases). Germline lookup yields CDR1 SSHAT and CDR2 FNYEAQ (reference sequence). The CDR3 loop spans 14 amino acids. CDR3 in amino acids: CASSRTVSGNTIYF. CDR3 nucleotide sequence: TGTGCTAGCAGCCGGACAGTCTCTGGAAACACCATATATTTT.

This chain links TRBV7-9 with TRBJ2-1; D uncertain. The length of the CDR3 is 11 residues. The germline V gene encodes CDR1 SEHNR and CDR2 FQNEAQ (reference sequence). Trimming removed 6 bases from V and 5 bases from J, with 5 bases in between. CDR3 DNA sequence: TGTGCCAGCAGGTCTAACAATGAGCAGTTCTTC. Protein sequence: CASRSNNEQFF.

The chain joins TRBV5-4 to TRBJ2-1; 10 nucleotides line up with TRBD2. The J segment lost 2 bases and the V segment lost 3 bases, leaving 5 bases of the junction unmatched. The CDR3 has 16 residues. Germline V CDR1 and CDR2: SGHNT, YYREEE (reference sequence). CDR3 sequence: CASSSQLAGTYNEQFF. In DNA, the CDR3 is TGTGCCAGCAGCTCACAACTAGCGGGAACCTACAATGAGCAGTTCTTC.

The rearrangement links TRBV6-5 to TRBJ2-5, with D perhaps matching TRBD1 (6 bases). Between the trimmed V and J ends, which lost 6 bases and 5 bases, there was a span of 13 bases. The germline V gene has CDR1 MNHEY and CDR2 SVGAGI. CDR3 length equals 13 residues. CDR3 protein: CASSLDSSETQYF. The CDR3 DNA sequence: TGTGCCAGCAGCTTGGACAGCTCGGAGACCCAGTACTTC.

The V call is TRBV5-1, the J call TRBJ2-3; possibly TRBD1 for D (6 bases). V was pared by 0 bases and J by 3 bases, with 11 bases between. Looked up from germline, CDR1 is SGHRS and CDR2 is YFSETQ. The CDR3 runs to 15 residues. The CDR3 DNA follows: TGCGCCAGCAGCTTGGAAGGGGGTTGGACAGATACGCAGTATTTT. Translating gives CASSLEGGWTDTQYF.

This sequence joins TRBV2 and TRBJ2-7, with D perhaps TRBD1 (5 bases). Trimming stripped 8 bases from V and 6 bases from J, with 14 bases between. The CDR3 consists of 12 residues. Per the germline V gene, CDR1 is SNHLY and CDR2 is FYNNEI. The CDR3 reads CASLAAGFEQYF. The CDR3 region has the DNA TGTGCCAGCCTCGCCGCAGGGTTCGAGCAGTACTTC.

This chain connects TRBV2 to TRBJ1-6, with a weak D call TRBD1 (5 bases). Germline V gene lookup returns CDR1 SNHLY and CDR2 FYNNEI. CDR3 length: 12 residues. The germline V and J ends were trimmed by 8 bases and 6 bases, with 8 bases remaining between them. The CDR3 DNA reads TGTGCCAGCGGCAGGGCTAATTCACCCCTCCACTTT. It translates to CASGRANSPLHF.

This chain connects TRBV2 to TRBJ1-5; 8 bases match TRBD1. The CDR3 is made up of 17 amino acids. Germline assignment: CDR1 SNHLY and CDR2 FYNNEI. J gave up 0 bases and V 6 bases, and 10 bases lay outside the gene matches. CDR3 loop: CASRRTGRGNSNQPQHF. The CDR3 coding sequence is TGTGCCAGCAGAAGGACAGGGAGGGGGAATAGCAATCAGCCCCAGCATTTT.